These 31 T cell receptor beta chains were sequenced from one sample in a study of response to subunit inactivated influenza vaccine (dated by TCRdb to the late 2010s). Library construction relied on RT-PCR. The instrument was an Illumina HiSeq 2500. TCRdb reanalyzed the raw reads on its own, using fastp at Q25 for trimming and MiXCR for clone calling, and kept in-frame beta chains. A single entry per CDR3 protein holds the most common genes and DNA from its merged rows. The sample has roughly 570,000 distinct CDR3 sequences on record, 12% to 15% of them singletons. The ten most abundant clones make up more than 9.5% of the sample. The sequences come from PBMCs from blood, collected roughly 13 days after vaccination. The receptors here all came from a man aged 45-65 years who received an inactivated influenza vaccine. Donor details come from another sample of the same person, matched by shared clones.

This clonotype was seen a few times. The rearrangement links TRBV19 to TRBJ1-1; D is ambiguous. V was trimmed by 6 bases and J by 0 bases, leaving 8 bases between them. The germline gives CDR1 LNHDA, CDR2 SQIVND (reference sequence). The CDR3 has 13 residues. As DNA, the CDR3 is TGTGCCAGTAGGCAGACCTTGAACACTGAAGCTTTCTTT. It is translated as CASRQTLNTEAFF.

The V call is TRBV7-2, the J call TRBJ2-3; D is unclear. V was cut by 3 bases and J by 4 bases, with 14 bases left in between. The CDR3 extends over 15 amino acids. CDR1 is SGHTA and CDR2 is FQGNSA in the germline V gene. The CDR3 region is CASSLLAVRPDTQYF. CDR3 in DNA: TGTGCCAGCAGCTTGTTGGCGGTCCGCCCAGATACGCAGTATTTT.

This clonotype was seen a few times. The chain joins TRBV7-2 to TRBJ1-4, with no clear D. Germline V gene data show CDR1 as SGHTA and CDR2 as FQGNSA. The V gene lost 1 base and the J gene lost 5 bases, with 11 bases spanning the gap. This CDR3 region has 15 residues. The CDR3 DNA reads TGTGCCAGCAGCTTAGTTGGAGGGCCGAATGAAAAACTGTTTTTT. Its translation: CASSLVGGPNEKLFF.

The V call is TRBV7-2, the J call TRBJ2-5; the D gene is possibly TRBD2 (5 bases). The V and J ends lost 5 bases and 5 bases respectively, with 15 bases between them. Per germline, CDR1 SGHTA and CDR2 FQGNSA. This CDR3 is built from 14 residues. The CDR3 coding sequence is TGTGCCAGCAGCCCTCAGAGGGCGCGGGAGACCCAGTACTTC. Amino acids: CASSPQRARETQYF.

Many counts were recorded for this clonotype. The J gene is TRBJ2-3, the V gene TRBV12-3 or TRBV12-4, with D maybe TRBD2 (5 bases). This CDR3 is 12 amino acids long. With 6 bases removed from V and 6 bases from J, the gap between germline ends came to 10 bases. CDR3: CASRPGGDTQYF. CDR3 DNA sequence: TGTGCCAGCAGACCAGGCGGGGATACGCAGTATTTT.

This clonotype has ten or more counts. V gene TRBV11-2 combines with J gene TRBJ1-6; D gene ambiguous. Per germline, CDR1 SGHAT and CDR2 FQNNGV. V was trimmed by 0 bases and J by 13 bases, leaving 10 bases between them. CDR3 size: 13 residues. The CDR3 loop is CASSLDRFYPLHF. CDR3 sequence (DNA): TGTGCCAGCAGCTTAGATAGGTTCTACCCCCTCCACTTT.

Concerning this clonotype: The CDR3 end shows no conserved phenylalanine or tryptophan, and so a read error is likely. The chain joins TRBV10-3 to TRBJ1-1, with D possibly matching TRBD1 (5 bases). The V end lost 10 bases, the J end lost 0 bases, and 21 bases lay between the germline ends. CDR1 and CDR2 from the germline V gene are ENHRY and SYGVKD. The CDR3 is made up of 16 amino acids. CDR3 amino acids: CATTGTDKTMNTEAFL. The CDR3 DNA reads TGTGCCACCACCGGGACTGATAAAACCATGAACACTGAAGCTTTCCTT.

This clonotype was picked up many times. This chain connects TRBV5-1 to TRBJ2-2; D is uncertain. This CDR3 has 15 residues. V was shortened by 0 bases and J by 4 bases, with 10 bases between the two germline ends. The germline CDR1 and CDR2 sequences are SGHRS and YFSETQ. The CDR3: CASSLGPGPTGELFF. DNA of the CDR3: TGCGCCAGCAGCTTGGGACCGGGCCCCACCGGGGAGCTGTTTTTT.

The chain combines TRBV4-1 with TRBJ2-5; D could derive from TRBD1 or TRBD2 (5 bases each). The V and J ends lost 1 base and 5 bases respectively, with 14 bases between them. From germline, CDR1 is MGHRA and CDR2 YSYEKL. The CDR3 totals 15 residues. The DNA for the CDR3 is TGCGCCAGCAGCCAAGTCGCTGGGGCGGGTGAGACCCAGTACTTC. It codes for CASSQVAGAGETQYF.

This clonotype showed up just a few times. V usage is TRBV29-1 and J usage is TRBJ1-5; possible D gene TRBD1, 6 bases. This CDR3 spans 14 amino acids. Trimming removed 4 bases at V and 5 bases at J, with 15 bases between. Germline assignment: CDR1 SQVTM and CDR2 ANQGSEA. As DNA, the CDR3 is TGCAGCGTTGGAACCGGGGGCGGGGATCAGCCCCAGCATTTT. This gives the protein CSVGTGGGDQPQHF.

This clonotype was found a few times. The J gene is TRBJ1-6, the V gene TRBV30; D is possibly TRBD1 (6 bases). Trimming stripped 2 bases from V and 8 bases from J, with 13 bases between. The CDR3 has 14 residues. Germline lookup yields CDR1 GTSNPN and CDR2 SVGIG (reference sequence). DNA of the CDR3: TGTGCCTGGAGTAGGACAGCGTTATATTCACCCCTCCACTTT. Its protein product is CAWSRTALYSPLHF.

This chain links TRBV5-1 with TRBJ1-1; tentatively, D is TRBD1 (5 bases). The CDR3 consists of 15 residues. CDR1 is SGHRS and CDR2 is YFSETQ in the germline V gene. The V gene lost 1 base and the J gene lost 3 bases, with 13 bases spanning the gap. The CDR3 DNA is TGCGCCAGCAGCTTGTCCGGGTTGGGGGACACTGAAGCTTTCTTT. The encoded protein is CASSLSGLGDTEAFF.

CDR3 DNA: TGCAGCGTTGATCCGGGAGGGTTTGGCACCGGGGAGCTGTTTTTT. Translated, it gives CSVDPGGFGTGELFF. The genes are TRBV29-1 and TRBJ2-2, with 8 nucleotides matching TRBD2. Per germline, CDR1 SQVTM and CDR2 ANQGSEA. The CDR3 contains 15 residues. J was trimmed by 4 bases and V by 3 bases; bases with no gene match: 7.

This clonotype was seen only a few times. The rearrangement uses TRBV11-2 and TRBJ2-4, with 9 bases aligning to TRBD1. Germline V gene data show CDR1 as SGHAT and CDR2 as FQNNGV. The V and J ends lost 6 bases and 1 base, in that order; junction bases with no gene match: 4. The CDR3 spans 15 residues. The CDR3 spells CASRGTGQAKNIQYF. The DNA for the CDR3 is TGTGCCAGCAGAGGGACAGGGCAGGCCAAAAACATTCAGTACTTC.

This sequence joins TRBV6-2 or TRBV6-3 and TRBJ1-5; D not resolved. Germline CDR1 MNHEY, CDR2 SVGEGT. This CDR3 has 14 amino acids. V lost 10 bases to trimming and J lost 2 bases, with 15 bases between them. DNA of the CDR3: TGTGCCATCCGAGGGTCCTCTCGCAATCAGCCCCAGCATTTT. This gives the protein CAIRGSSRNQPQHF.

This clonotype was counted ten times or more. V is TRBV20-1 and J is TRBJ2-7; TRBD2 is a possible D gene (6 bases). The CDR3 spans 15 residues. The germline V gene has CDR1 DFQATT and CDR2 SNEGSKA (reference sequence). Deletions cut 2 bases from V and 3 bases from J, with 17 bases between. The DNA for the CDR3 is TGCAGTGCTAGACGCGACGGGACTTCTAACTACGAGCAGTACTTC. It translates to CSARRDGTSNYEQYF.

The chain is built from TRBV28 and TRBJ1-2, with D tentatively TRBD1 (6 bases). The CDR3 contains 15 residues. V was cut by 6 bases and J by 5 bases, with 19 bases left in between. Germline assignment: CDR1 MDHEN and CDR2 SYDVKM. DNA for the CDR3: TGTGCCAGCAGACCGTCTCAGGGGATGGTGTATGGCTACACCTTC. Its protein product is CASRPSQGMVYGYTF.

This clonotype showed up many times. The chain carries TRBV7-9 and TRBJ2-7; D uncertain. The V and J ends lost 5 bases and 1 base respectively, with 9 bases between them. This CDR3 is 13 amino acids long. CDR1 SEHNR and CDR2 FQNEAQ come from the germline V gene (reference sequence). The CDR3 bases are TGTGCCAGCAGCCCATTGGGGTCCTACGAGCAGTACTTC. Its translation: CASSPLGSYEQYF.

There are a few counts of this clonotype. The rearrangement uses TRBV9 and TRBJ2-1; 9 bases are shared with TRBD2. This CDR3 is 14 amino acids long. CDR1 is SGDLS, CDR2 YYNGEE, per germline. V lost 5 bases and J lost 7; bases outside the gene matches: 7. CDR3 sequence reads: CASRLAGTPNEQFF. The DNA for the CDR3 is TGTGCCAGCAGACTAGCGGGTACCCCAAATGAGCAGTTCTTC.

This clonotype has ten or more counts. V is TRBV4-2 and J is TRBJ2-7; 9 bases are shared with TRBD2. J lost 2 bases, V lost 4 bases, and 6 bases had no gene match. The CDR3 is 15 amino acids. Germline loops: CDR1 LGHNA, CDR2 YNFKEQ. The DNA of the CDR3 is TGTGCCAGCAGCCCCATAGCGGGGGCCGCCTACGAGCAGTACTTC. Protein sequence: CASSPIAGAAYEQYF.

The rearrangement links TRBV20-1 to TRBJ1-5, with a possible D match to TRBD1 (6 bases). Germline V gene lookup returns CDR1 DFQATT and CDR2 SNEGSKA (reference sequence). V dropped 0 bases and J dropped 3 bases, with 12 bases sitting between them. This CDR3 has 15 amino acids. The CDR3 sequence: CSAREQQGNNQPQHF. DNA for the CDR3: TGCAGTGCTAGAGAGCAACAGGGTAACAATCAGCCCCAGCATTTT.

This clonotype has just a few counts. The gene calls are TRBV18 and TRBJ1-1; unclear D gene. Germline loops: CDR1 KGHSH, CDR2 LQKENI. This CDR3 is built from 16 residues. V lost 2 bases and J lost 1, with 14 bases in between. This chain's CDR3 is CASSPGLASGNTEAFF. The CDR3 DNA reads TGTGCCAGCTCACCAGGACTAGCCAGCGGGAACACTGAAGCTTTCTTT. Filled out from reference TRBV18 and TRBJ1-1, the complete variable domain reads NAGVMQNPRHLVRRRGQEARLRCSPMKGHSHVYWYRQLPEEGLKFMVYLQKENIIDESGMPKERFSAEFPKEGPSILRIQQVVRGDSAAYFCASSPGLASGNTEAFFGQGTRLTVV.

The chain is built from TRBV29-1 and TRBJ2-2; 10 bases agree with TRBD2. Trimming at V came to 5 bases and at J to 1 base, leaving 7 bases not matched to a gene. Germline CDR1 reads SQVTM; CDR2 reads ANQGSEA. This CDR3 spans 16 amino acids. CDR3 region: CSVTRSGGLNTGELFF. CDR3 sequence (DNA): TGCAGCGTTACCCGTAGCGGGGGGCTGAACACCGGGGAGCTGTTTTTT.

CDR3 nucleotides: TGTGCCAGCATGGTAAAGGGTACCTACGAGCAGTACTTC. Its protein is CASMVKGTYEQYF. The V and J genes are TRBV2 and TRBJ2-7, with D unclear. The CDR3 sequence is 13 residues long. Germline CDR1 reads SNHLY; CDR2 reads FYNNEI. V was cut by 7 bases and J by 2 bases, with 12 bases left in between.

The chain employs TRBV6-5 and TRBJ2-7, with 8 bases that match TRBD1. Germline V gene sequence: CDR1 MNHEY, CDR2 SVGAGI. V shed 2 bases and J 6 bases; nucleotides not matched to a gene: 3. CDR3 size: 13 residues. CDR3 coding DNA: TGTGCCAGCAGTTACCGGACAGGGTTCGAGCAGTACTTC. Translation gives CASSYRTGFEQYF.

V is TRBV15 and J is TRBJ2-2, with D hard to call. Germline V gene sequence: CDR1 LNHNV, CDR2 YYDKDF (reference sequence). V was cut by 5 bases and J by 3 bases, with 19 bases left in between. The CDR3 is 17 residues long. The CDR3 sequence is CATSRRIAVWDTGELFF. As DNA, the CDR3 is TGTGCCACCAGCCGACGTATCGCGGTATGGGACACCGGGGAGCTGTTTTTT. Together with reference TRBV15 and TRBJ2-2, the CDR3 gives the full variable domain: DAMVIQNPRYQVTQFGKPVTLSCSQTLNHNVMYWYQQKSSQAPKLLFHYYDKDFNNEADTPDNFQSRRPNTSFCFLDIRSPGLGDTAMYLCATSRRIAVWDTGELFFGEGSRLTVL.

This clonotype was detected a few times. CDR3 nucleotide sequence: TGTGCCAGCAGTTTATACCCCACAGATACGCAGTATTTT. The encoded protein is CASSLYPTDTQYF. The V and J genes are TRBV28 and TRBJ2-3; no clear D. The germline CDR1 and CDR2 sequences are MDHEN and SYDVKM. The length of the CDR3 is 13 residues. Trimming cost V 1 base and J 2 bases, with 4 bases left between them.

The V and J genes are TRBV30 and TRBJ2-3, with 9 bases lining up with TRBD2. There are 15 residues in the CDR3. CDR1 and CDR2 from the germline V gene are GTSNPN and SVGIG (reference sequence). The V segment lost 0 bases and the J segment 5 bases; nucleotides outside the gene matches: 6. CDR3 protein: CAWSVSSGGRDTQYF. The CDR3 nucleotides read TGTGCCTGGAGTGTATCGAGCGGGGGGCGAGATACGCAGTATTTT.

This chain connects TRBV20-1 to TRBJ2-4, with D possibly TRBD2 on 6 matching bases. CDR3 length: 15 residues. The V end lost 3 bases, the J end lost 2 bases, and 14 bases lay between the germline ends. Germline V lookup: CDR1 DFQATT, CDR2 SNEGSKA (reference sequence). The CDR3 DNA is TGCAGTGCTAGCCGGGACTTTCAAACCAAAAACATTCAGTACTTC. This encodes CSASRDFQTKNIQYF.

This clonotype was observed a few times. The chain employs TRBV4-3 and TRBJ2-3, with 7 bases lining up with TRBD1. V lost 4 bases, J lost 4 bases, and 11 bases stayed unmatched. The CDR3 totals 16 residues. Germline-derived CDR1 and CDR2 are LGHNA and YSLEER. CDR3 DNA: TGCGCCAGCAGCCCCCAGCACTCCCAGGGGGCAGATACGCAGTATTTT. Translating gives CASSPQHSQGADTQYF.

This clonotype has a count of ten or more. The rearrangement uses TRBV5-1 and TRBJ2-7, with 10 bases identical to TRBD1. Trimming took 4 bases from V and 2 from J; bases not matched to a gene: 3. CDR1 and CDR2 from the germline V gene are SGHRS and YFSETQ. The CDR3 consists of 14 residues. The CDR3 is CASSTGTGAYEQYF. DNA of the CDR3: TGCGCCAGCAGCACCGGGACAGGGGCCTACGAGCAGTACTTC.